This section outlines one T cell receptor (beta chain) sequence together with its context. Antigen specificity is unknown. The data are from a study of cytomegalovirus exposure and HLA in healthy donors. About the research overall: The Caucasian-associated ancestry cluster held about 80% of 300 to 500 genotyped donors.

The PCR was carried out with 60 Vbeta primers and 13 Jbeta primers. Measured with immunoSEQ multiplex PCR; TCRdb has only the in-frame clones, and not every one. The sample carries fewer than 150,000 clones, 70% to 80% recorded once. This CDR3 is 16 amino acids long. Germline V gives CDR1 SGHRS, CDR2 YFSETQ. The V and J ends lost 0 bases and 0 bases respectively, with 10 bases between them. The study, taken as a whole, reports: About 90% or about 30% of the time was how often most TCR beta V segments were productive, according to an earlier analysis.

The receptor was derived from a woman aged 45-59 years in good health and CMV-seronegative. V and J are TRBV5-1 and TRBJ2-1, with D possibly being TRBD2 (6 bases). The sequenced sample consisted of PBMCs. CDR3 DNA sequence: TGCGCCAGCAGCTTGGGTGGGACTTCCTCCTACAATGAGCAGTTCTTC. It specifies CASSLGGTSSYNEQFF.